One T cell receptor (beta chain) is described in this entry. Generated by immunoSEQ multiplex PCR, the TCRdb table keeps only in-frame clones and is missing some. The table lists under 85,000 clones, roughly 90% of them singletons. The entry originates in a study of blood T cell repertoires in COVID-19. The CDR3 has 12 residues. The chain recombines TRBV21-1 with TRBJ1-4; the listed D gene, TRBD1, was not tested against the DNA. TRBV21-1 is an annotated pseudogene. The receptor was derived from a man older than 75 in a cohort sampled during active COVID-19. The sample consisted of peripheral blood. CDR3 sequence reads: CASSKAQGHVFF. The CDR3 DNA sequence: TGTGCCAGCAGCAAAGCGCAGGGGCACGTGTTTTTT.